These 14 T cell receptor beta chains share one sample of origin, sequenced in a study of blood T cells in healthy people across ages. Through a sample-barcoded 5' primer and a J-beta primer mix, a second PCR was run for roughly 7 to 12 cycles. TCRdb passed the 5' RACE reads through MiXCR, listing each CDR3 protein once. The repertoire holds approximately 1,700,000 distinct CDR3 sequences, with about two fifths as singletons. Specimen: blood. Receptors originate from a human donor in good health.

The gene calls are TRBV29-1 and TRBJ1-1; no firm D call. Trimming removed 2 bases at V and 6 bases at J, with 13 bases between. The CDR3 length is 13 residues. Per the germline V gene, CDR1 is SQVTM and CDR2 is ANQGSEA. The DNA for the CDR3 is TGCAGCGTTGAAACCTTACGGTACGCTGAAGCTTTCTTT. Residues: CSVETLRYAEAFF.

On this clonotype itself: This may be a read error: a much more frequent sequence differs by one nucleotide. The V gene is TRBV29-1, the J gene TRBJ2-1; TRBD1 matches 7 bases. The CDR3 extends over 13 amino acids. V shed 6 bases, J shed 10 bases, and the junction held 12 bases outside the gene matches. Germline V lookup: CDR1 SQVTM, CDR2 ANQGSEA. In nucleotides, the CDR3 is TGCAGCGTCTTTAACAGGGGTACCTACGAGCAGTTCTTC. Translation gives CSVFNRGTYEQFF.

The J gene is TRBJ1-5, the V gene TRBV20-1, with a tentative D call TRBD1 (6 bases). The germline gives CDR1 DFQATT, CDR2 SNEGSKA (reference sequence). The ends were cut back, 5 bases at V and 2 bases at J, with 19 bases in the middle. The CDR3 has 16 residues. Written as DNA, the CDR3 is TGCAGTGCTCAAAGGCAGGGGCAGGGTGGCAATCAGCCCCAGCATTTT. Protein product: CSAQRQGQGGNQPQHF.

The chain has TRBV7-2 and TRBJ2-5; TRBD1 aligns across 12 bases. This CDR3 region has 16 residues. Germline CDR1 SGHTA, CDR2 FQGNSA. After removal of 7 bases from V and 5 bases from J, the junction contained 11 bases not matched to a gene. CDR3: CASTPQGQGAMETQYF. CDR3 nucleotide sequence: TGTGCCAGCACCCCCCAGGGACAGGGGGCTATGGAGACCCAGTACTTC.

J is TRBJ2-4 and V is TRBV6-2 or TRBV6-3; 9 bases are a match to TRBD1. The closer fit of TRBJ2-7 to the DNA end suggests the J call may be wrong. The CDR3 contains 15 residues. Germline V lookup: CDR1 MNHEY, CDR2 SVGEGT. CDR3 DNA sequence: TGTGCCAGCACCAAAACAGGGGGCGCCGTCCACGAGCAGTACTTC. It is translated as CASTKTGGAVHEQYF.

In its sample, this clonotype was seen many times. This sequence may be a read error, since a much larger clone differs from it by one base. The V gene is TRBV7-9, the J gene TRBJ1-5; D remains unclear. Per the germline V gene, CDR1 is SEHNR and CDR2 is FQNEAQ (reference sequence). This CDR3 has 14 amino acids. Trimming left V 1 base short and J 4 bases short, with 8 bases between. The chain's CDR3 is CASSLDGFNQPQHF. CDR3 bases: TGTGCCAGCAGCTTAGATGGGTTTAATCAGCCCCAGCATTTT.

This chain connects TRBV7-9 to TRBJ1-2; 7 nucleotides match TRBD1. CDR1 and CDR2 from the germline V gene are SEHNR and FQNEAQ (reference sequence). The CDR3 loop spans 16 amino acids. Trimming at V came to 6 bases and at J to 5 bases, leaving 15 bases not matched to a gene. CDR3 amino acids: CASSWMRQGEKYGYTF. DNA for the CDR3: TGTGCCAGCAGTTGGATGCGACAGGGAGAGAAGTATGGCTACACCTTC.

The V gene is TRBV2, the J gene TRBJ2-1; 9 bases align to TRBD2. Per germline, CDR1 SNHLY and CDR2 FYNNEI. Trimming at V came to 5 bases and at J to 10 bases, leaving 18 bases not matched to a gene. This CDR3 contains 17 residues. The CDR3 sequence: CASSPRPGLALSGEQFF. In DNA, the CDR3 is TGTGCCAGCAGTCCCAGACCGGGACTAGCCCTCTCGGGGGAGCAGTTCTTC.

The chain uses TRBV10-3 and TRBJ2-3; 9 positions agree with TRBD2. The V and J ends lost 3 bases and 4 bases, in that order; junction bases with no gene match: 8. The CDR3 contains 16 residues. Germline V lookup: CDR1 ENHRY, CDR2 SYGVKD. For the CDR3, the DNA is TGTGCCATCAGTGATTCAAGCGGGGGGCCGTCAGATACGCAGTATTTT. Amino acids: CAISDSSGGPSDTQYF.

A few counts support this clonotype. The gene calls are TRBV7-2 and TRBJ2-7; unclear D gene. The germline V gene has CDR1 SGHTA and CDR2 FQGNSA. Between the trimmed V and J ends, which lost 2 bases and 3 bases, there was a span of 8 bases. The CDR3 runs to 13 residues. CDR3: CASSLQRSYEQYF. The CDR3 nucleotides are TGTGCCAGCAGCTTACAGAGAAGCTACGAGCAGTACTTC.

Notes on this clonotype: A read error may produce the germline difference seen at one junction end. The V gene is TRBV28, the J gene TRBJ2-4; maybe TRBD2 (5 bases). The end of the DNA is better explained by TRBJ2-7, so the J call may be wrong. Germline loops: CDR1 MDHEN, CDR2 SYDVKM. The CDR3 runs 15 residues. The CDR3 sequence: CVSSFSWRSDYEQYF. CDR3 sequence (DNA): TGTGTCAGCAGTTTTAGTTGGAGGTCCGACTACGAGCAGTACTTC.

On this clonotype itself: The junction and the germline gene differ at one end; a read error may be behind it. The V call is TRBV4-3, the J call TRBJ2-3; D remains ambiguous. Germline V gene data show CDR1 as LGHNA and CDR2 as YSLEER. This CDR3 contains 14 residues. DNA of the CDR3: TGCGCCAGCAGCCAAGAATTTGTTGCAGATACGCAGGATTTT. It codes for CASSQEFVADTQDF.

The V call is TRBV20-1, the J call TRBJ2-3; weak D call: TRBD1 (6 bases). Germline V gene data show CDR1 as DFQATT and CDR2 as SNEGSKA (reference sequence). The germline V and J ends were trimmed by 1 base and 0 bases, with 14 bases remaining between them. This CDR3 comprises 16 residues. CDR3 in DNA: TGCAGTGCTAGAGCCAACAGGGCTGCTAGCACAGATACGCAGTATTTT. Residues: CSARANRAASTDTQYF.

The CDR3 here is CASSRSGLNSGANVLTF. The CDR3 DNA is TGCGCCAGCAGCAGATCGGGTCTTAACTCTGGGGCCAACGTCCTGACTTTC. V gene TRBV5-1 combines with J gene TRBJ2-6; no clear D. Germline V gene sequence: CDR1 SGHRS, CDR2 YFSETQ. The V and J ends lost 4 bases and 0 bases respectively, with 14 bases between them. The CDR3 extends over 17 amino acids.